The TCR beta chain described here comes from a study of regulatory T cells in long-lasting Graves disease. Time point here: newly diagnosed GD, antithyroid drugs for less than 3 months. From PBMCs, RNA was extracted and then used to make the TCR library. The authors drew approximately 9 milliliters of peripheral blood into EDTA tubes. The authors built TCR beta libraries using iRepertoire HTBI primers and Arm-PCR of CDR3 regions. In the original workflow: From all samples, identification returned some 15 TRBJ and under 75 TRBV segments. TCRdb processed the multiplex PCR reads anew with MiXCR; each CDR3 protein has one entry. TCRdb's processing, not the authors', yielded these V and J calls. Found here are 400,000 to 450,000 distinct CDR3 sequences, roughly 17% of them singletons; the top ten hold over 8.5%. Looked up from germline, CDR1 is KGHDR and CDR2 is SFDVKD. Trimming cost V 4 bases and J 5 bases, with 17 bases left between them. The CDR3 length is 15 residues.

In addition, the sample was reused for a study of T cells in Graves' hyperthyroidism and ophthalmopathy. As that study records: Recently diagnosed hyperthyroidism of less than 2 months' duration affected patients aged 18 to 65. Among clonotypes expanded in thyroid above 0.001, most were also found in blood.

This sample comprised peripheral blood mononuclear cells (PBMCs), obtained at new diagnosis, from a patient treated with antithyroid drugs. The rearrangement links TRBV24-1 to TRBJ2-7; D ambiguous. The receptor was derived from a woman in her twenties or thirties with Graves disease. For the CDR3, the DNA is TGTGCCACCAGTGACAGTTTGAGTGTTATCGACGAGCAGTACTTC. It is translated as CATSDSLSVIDEQYF.